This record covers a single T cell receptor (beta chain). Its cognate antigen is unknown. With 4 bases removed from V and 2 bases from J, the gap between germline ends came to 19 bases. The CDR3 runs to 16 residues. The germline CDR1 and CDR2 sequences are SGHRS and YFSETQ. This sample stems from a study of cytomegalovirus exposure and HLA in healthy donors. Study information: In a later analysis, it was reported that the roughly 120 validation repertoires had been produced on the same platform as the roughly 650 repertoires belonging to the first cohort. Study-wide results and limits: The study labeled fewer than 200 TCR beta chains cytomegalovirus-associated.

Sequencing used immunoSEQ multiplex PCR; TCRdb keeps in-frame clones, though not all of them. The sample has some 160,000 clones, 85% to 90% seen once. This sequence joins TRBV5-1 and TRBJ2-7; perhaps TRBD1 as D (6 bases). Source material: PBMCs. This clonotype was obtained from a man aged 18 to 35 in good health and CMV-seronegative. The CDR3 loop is CASSLPQGSSAYEQYF. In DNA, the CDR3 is TGCGCCAGCAGCCTCCCTCAGGGGTCTTCTGCCTACGAGCAGTACTTC.